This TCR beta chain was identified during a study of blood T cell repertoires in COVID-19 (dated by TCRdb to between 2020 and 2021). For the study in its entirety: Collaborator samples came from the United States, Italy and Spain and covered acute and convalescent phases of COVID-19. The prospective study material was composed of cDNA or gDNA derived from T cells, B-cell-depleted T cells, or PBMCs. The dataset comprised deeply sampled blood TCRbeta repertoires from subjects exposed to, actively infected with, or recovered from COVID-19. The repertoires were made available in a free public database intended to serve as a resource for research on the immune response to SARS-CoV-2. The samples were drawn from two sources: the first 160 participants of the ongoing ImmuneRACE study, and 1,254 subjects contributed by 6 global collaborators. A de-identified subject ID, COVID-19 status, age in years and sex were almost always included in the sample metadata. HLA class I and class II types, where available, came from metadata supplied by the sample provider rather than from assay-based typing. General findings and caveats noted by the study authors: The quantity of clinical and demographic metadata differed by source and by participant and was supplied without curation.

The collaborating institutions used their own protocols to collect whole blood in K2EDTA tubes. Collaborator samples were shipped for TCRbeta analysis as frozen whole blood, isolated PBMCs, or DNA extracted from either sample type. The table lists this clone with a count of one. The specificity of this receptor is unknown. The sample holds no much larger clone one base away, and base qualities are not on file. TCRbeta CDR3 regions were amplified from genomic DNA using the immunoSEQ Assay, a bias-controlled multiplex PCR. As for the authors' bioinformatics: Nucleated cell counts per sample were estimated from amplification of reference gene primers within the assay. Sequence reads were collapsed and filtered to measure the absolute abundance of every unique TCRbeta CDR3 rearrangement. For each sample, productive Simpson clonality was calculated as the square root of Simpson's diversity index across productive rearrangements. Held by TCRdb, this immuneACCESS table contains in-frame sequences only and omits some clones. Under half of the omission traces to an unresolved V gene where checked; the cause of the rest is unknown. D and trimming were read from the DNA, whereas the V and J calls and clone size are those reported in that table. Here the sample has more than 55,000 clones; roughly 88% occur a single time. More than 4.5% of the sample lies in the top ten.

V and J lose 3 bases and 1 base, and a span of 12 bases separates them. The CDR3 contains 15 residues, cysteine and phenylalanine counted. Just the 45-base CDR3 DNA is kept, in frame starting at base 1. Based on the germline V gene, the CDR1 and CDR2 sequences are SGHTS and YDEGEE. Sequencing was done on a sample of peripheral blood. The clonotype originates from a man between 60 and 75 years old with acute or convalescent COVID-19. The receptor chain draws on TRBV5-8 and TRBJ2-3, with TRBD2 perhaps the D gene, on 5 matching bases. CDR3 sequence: CASSSGEGGTDTQYF. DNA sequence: TGTGCCAGCAGCTCTGGCGAGGGAGGCACAGATACGCAGTATTTT. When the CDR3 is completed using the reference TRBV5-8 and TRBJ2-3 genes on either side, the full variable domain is EAGVTQSPTHLIKTRGQQATLRCSPISGHTSVYWYQQALGLGLQFLLWYDEGEERNRGNFPPRFSGRQFPNYSSELNVNALELEDSALYLCASSSGEGGTDTQYFGPGTRLTVL.